The rows below give T cell receptor beta chains drawn from one sample of a study of blood T cell repertoires in COVID-19. Clones were sequenced by immunoSEQ multiplex PCR, and TCRdb holds only the in-frame ones, with some missing. The data hold under 130,000 clones, with about 80% observed a single time. The material sequenced was peripheral blood. Source of these receptors: a woman in her 70s with acute or convalescent COVID-19. The CDR3 runs from the conserved cysteine through the conserved F or W. A D gene is named only where the DNA matches it firmly. Clone sizes are given selectively: once, few, many, or a class where the clone is expanded.

>NA|TRBV3-1/TRBV3-2|TRBJ1-6|15|NA
CASSQSEGATSPLHF
TGTGCCAGCAGCCAAAGTGAAGGGGCGACTTCACCCCTCCACTTT
>TRBD1|TRBV5-4|TRBJ2-5|15|NA
CASSLRTGGGETQYF
TGTGCCAGCAGCTTAAGGACAGGGGGCGGAGAGACCCAGTACTTC
>NA|TRBV10-3|TRBJ1-6|16|NA
CAISESARGGNSPLHF
TGTGCCATCAGTGAGTCTGCACGGGGAGGGAATTCACCCCTCCACTTT
>NA|TRBV9|TRBJ1-2|14|NA
CASSVGVPSYGYTF
TGTGCCAGCAGCGTCGGGGTCCCCTCCTATGGCTACACCTTC
>NA|TRBV6-2/TRBV6-3|TRBJ1-2|14|NA
CASSYSQGRGGYTF
TGTGCCAGCAGTTACTCCCAGGGAAGAGGTGGCTACACCTTC
>TRBD2|TRBV11-2|TRBJ2-2|17|NA
CASSLRRGGFRTGELFF
TGTGCCAGCAGCTTACGCCGGGGGGGGTTTAGGACCGGGGAGCTGTTTTTT
>NA|TRBV5-6|TRBJ2-4|15|NA
CASSFRVLGKNIQYF
TGTGCCAGCAGCTTCAGGGTCCTCGGCAAAAACATTCAGTACTTC
>NA|TRBV4-1|TRBJ2-7|14|NA
CASSQDPRQYGQYF
TGCGCCAGCAGCCAAGATCCCCGACAGTACGGGCAGTACTTC
>NA|TRBV11-2|TRBJ2-2|14|NA
CASSLLGETGELFF
TGTGCCAGCAGCTTACTTGGGGAGACCGGGGAGCTGTTTTTT
>TRBD2|TRBV6-5|TRBJ2-3|16|NA
CASSYQGGGAGDTQYF
TGTGCCAGCAGTTACCAGGGCGGGGGGGCCGGAGATACGCAGTATTTT
>NA|TRBV5-1|TRBJ2-3|15|NA
CASSLDRVMTDTQYF
TGCGCCAGCAGCTTGGACAGGGTAATGACAGATACGCAGTATTTT
>NA|TRBV2|TRBJ1-1|12|NA
CASRGGRGEAFF
TGTGCCAGCAGGGGGGGACGCGGTGAAGCTTTCTTT
>NA|TRBV11-2|TRBJ1-4|13|NA
CASSLGLNEKLFF
TGTGCCAGCAGCTTAGGTCTTAATGAAAAACTGTTTTTT
>NA|TRBV10-1|TRBJ1-1|16|few
CASSAHGQGRSTEAFF
TGCGCCAGCAGTGCACACGGCCAGGGCAGGAGCACTGAAGCTTTCTTT
>NA|TRBV29-1|TRBJ1-4|15|once
CSARASPGTNEKLFF
TGCAGCGCACGGGCCTCCCCAGGGACTAATGAAAAACTGTTTTTT
>NA|TRBV21-1|TRBJ2-3|14|NA
CASSKFSPTDTQYF
TGTGCCAGCAGCAAATTCTCCCCCACAGATACGCAGTATTTT
>TRBD2|TRBV3-1/TRBV3-2|TRBJ2-3|17|NA
CASSQATSGVGTDTQYF
TGTGCCAGCAGCCAAGCGACTAGCGGGGTGGGCACAGATACGCAGTATTTT